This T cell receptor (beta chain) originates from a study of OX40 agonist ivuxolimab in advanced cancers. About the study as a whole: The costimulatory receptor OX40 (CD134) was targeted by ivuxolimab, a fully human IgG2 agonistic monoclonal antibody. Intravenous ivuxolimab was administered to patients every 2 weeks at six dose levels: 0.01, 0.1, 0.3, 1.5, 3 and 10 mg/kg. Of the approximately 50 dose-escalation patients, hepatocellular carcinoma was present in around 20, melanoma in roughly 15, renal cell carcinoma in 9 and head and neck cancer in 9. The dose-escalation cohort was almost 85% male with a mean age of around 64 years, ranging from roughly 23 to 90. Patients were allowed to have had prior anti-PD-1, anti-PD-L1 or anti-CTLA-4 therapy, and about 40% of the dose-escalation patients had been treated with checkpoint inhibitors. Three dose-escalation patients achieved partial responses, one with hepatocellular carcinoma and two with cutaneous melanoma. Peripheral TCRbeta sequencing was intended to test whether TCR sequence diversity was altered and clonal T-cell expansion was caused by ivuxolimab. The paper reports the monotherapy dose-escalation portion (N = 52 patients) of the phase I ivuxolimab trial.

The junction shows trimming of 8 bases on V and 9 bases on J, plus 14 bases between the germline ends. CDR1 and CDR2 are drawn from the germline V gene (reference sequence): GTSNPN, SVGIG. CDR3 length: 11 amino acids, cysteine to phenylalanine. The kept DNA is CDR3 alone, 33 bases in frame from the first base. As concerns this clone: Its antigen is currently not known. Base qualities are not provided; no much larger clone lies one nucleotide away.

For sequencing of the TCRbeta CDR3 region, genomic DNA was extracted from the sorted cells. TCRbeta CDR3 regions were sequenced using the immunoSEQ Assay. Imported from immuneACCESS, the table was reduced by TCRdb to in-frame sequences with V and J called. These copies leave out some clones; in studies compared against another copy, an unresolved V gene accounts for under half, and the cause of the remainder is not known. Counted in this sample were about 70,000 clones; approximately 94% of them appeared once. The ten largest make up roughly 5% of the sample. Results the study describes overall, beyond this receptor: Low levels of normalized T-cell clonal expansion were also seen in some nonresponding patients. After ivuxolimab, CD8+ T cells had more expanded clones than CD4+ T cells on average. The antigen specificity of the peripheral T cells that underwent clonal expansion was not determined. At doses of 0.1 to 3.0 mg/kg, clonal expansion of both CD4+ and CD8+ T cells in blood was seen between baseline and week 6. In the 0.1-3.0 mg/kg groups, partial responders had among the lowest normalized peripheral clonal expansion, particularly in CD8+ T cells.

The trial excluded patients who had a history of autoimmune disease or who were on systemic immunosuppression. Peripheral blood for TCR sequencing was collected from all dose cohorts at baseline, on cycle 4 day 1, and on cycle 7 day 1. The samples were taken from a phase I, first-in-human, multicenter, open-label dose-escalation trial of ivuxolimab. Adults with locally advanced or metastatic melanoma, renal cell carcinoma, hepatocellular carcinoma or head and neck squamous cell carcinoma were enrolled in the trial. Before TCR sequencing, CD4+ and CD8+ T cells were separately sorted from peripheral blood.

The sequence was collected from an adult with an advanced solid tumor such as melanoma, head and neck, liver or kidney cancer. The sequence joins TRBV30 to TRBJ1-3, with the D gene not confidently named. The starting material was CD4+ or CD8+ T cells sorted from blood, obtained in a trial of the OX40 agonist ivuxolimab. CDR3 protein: CAVRLEITIYF. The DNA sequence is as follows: TGTGCCGTTAGGCTGGAAATCACCATATATTTT.